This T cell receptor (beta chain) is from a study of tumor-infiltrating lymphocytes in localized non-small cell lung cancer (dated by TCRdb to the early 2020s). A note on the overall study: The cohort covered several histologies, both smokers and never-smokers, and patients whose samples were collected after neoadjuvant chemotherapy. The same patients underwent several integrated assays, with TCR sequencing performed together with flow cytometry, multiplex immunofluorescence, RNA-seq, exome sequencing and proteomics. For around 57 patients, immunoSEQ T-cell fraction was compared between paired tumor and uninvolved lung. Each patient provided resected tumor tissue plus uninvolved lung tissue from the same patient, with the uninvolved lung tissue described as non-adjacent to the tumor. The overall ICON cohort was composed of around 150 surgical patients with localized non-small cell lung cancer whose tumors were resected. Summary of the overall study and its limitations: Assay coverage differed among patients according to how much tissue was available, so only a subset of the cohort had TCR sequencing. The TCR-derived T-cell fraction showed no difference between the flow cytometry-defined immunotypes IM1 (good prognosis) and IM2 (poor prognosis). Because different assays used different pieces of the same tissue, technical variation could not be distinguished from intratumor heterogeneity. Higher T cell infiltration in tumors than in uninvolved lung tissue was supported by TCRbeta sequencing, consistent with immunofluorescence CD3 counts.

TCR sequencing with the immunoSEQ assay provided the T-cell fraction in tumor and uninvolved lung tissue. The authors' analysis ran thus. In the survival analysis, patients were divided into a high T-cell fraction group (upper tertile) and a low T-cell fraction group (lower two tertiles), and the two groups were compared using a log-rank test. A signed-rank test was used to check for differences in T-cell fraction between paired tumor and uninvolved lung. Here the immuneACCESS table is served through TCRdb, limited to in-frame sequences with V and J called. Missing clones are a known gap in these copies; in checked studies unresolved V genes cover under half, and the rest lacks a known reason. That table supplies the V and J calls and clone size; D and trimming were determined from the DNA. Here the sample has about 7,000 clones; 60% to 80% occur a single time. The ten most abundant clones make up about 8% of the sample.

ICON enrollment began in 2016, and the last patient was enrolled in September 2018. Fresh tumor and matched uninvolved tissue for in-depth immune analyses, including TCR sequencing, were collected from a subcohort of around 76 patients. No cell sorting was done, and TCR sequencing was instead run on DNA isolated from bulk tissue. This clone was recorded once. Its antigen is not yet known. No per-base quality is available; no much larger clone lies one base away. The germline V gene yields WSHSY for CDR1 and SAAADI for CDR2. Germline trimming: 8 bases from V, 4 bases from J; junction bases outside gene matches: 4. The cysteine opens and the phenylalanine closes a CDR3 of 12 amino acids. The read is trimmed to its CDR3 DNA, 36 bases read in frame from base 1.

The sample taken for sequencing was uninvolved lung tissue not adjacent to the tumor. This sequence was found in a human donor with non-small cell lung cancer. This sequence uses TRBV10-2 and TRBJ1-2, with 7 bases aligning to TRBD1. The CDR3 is CASLRDSYGYTF. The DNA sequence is TGCGCCAGCCTCCGGGACAGCTATGGCTACACCTTC.